The 9 T cell receptor beta chains below come from one sample, sequenced in a study of blood T cells in healthy people across ages. A second 7 to 11 cycle PCR used barcoded and J-beta primers. TCRdb re-called the 5' RACE reads with MiXCR, one entry per CDR3 protein. Among almost 550,000 distinct CDR3 sequences listed, under 30% were seen once. These same data were also listed under a study on T cells of mothers and their children.

Sequenced: blood. Receptor source: a boy between 10 and 17 years old in good health.

Regarding this clonotype: This could be a read error, since a much larger clone is one nucleotide away. The CDR3 DNA follows: TGTGCCAGCAGTTTATCAGGGGACGAGCAGTACTTC. Translating gives CASSLSGDEQYF. The chain combines TRBV27 with TRBJ2-7; the D gene is possibly TRBD1 (5 bases). Germline loops: CDR1 MNHEY, CDR2 SMNVEV (reference sequence). V shed 0 bases and J shed 5 bases, with 5 bases lying between them. The CDR3 covers 12 residues.

The chain employs TRBV29-1 and TRBJ2-7; TRBD1 or TRBD2 may be the D gene (5 bases each). The CDR3 runs to 13 residues. Per germline, CDR1 SQVTM and CDR2 ANQGSEA. With 6 bases removed from V and 4 bases from J, the gap between germline ends came to 16 bases. The CDR3 bases are TGCAGCGTGAGCACGGGACCTTTGTACGAGCAGTACTTC. Translated, it gives CSVSTGPLYEQYF.

The CDR3 DNA is TGCAGTGCTAGAGGAATTTCATACGAAGCTTTCTTT. This encodes CSARGISYEAFF. The chain has TRBV20-1 and TRBJ1-1, with D unresolved. The CDR3 has 12 residues. In germline, CDR1 is DFQATT, CDR2 SNEGSKA (reference sequence). The V end lost 1 base, the J end lost 8 bases, and 11 bases lay between the germline ends.

The gene calls are TRBV9 and TRBJ2-2; D gene ambiguous. Germline V gene lookup returns CDR1 SGDLS and CDR2 YYNGEE. The CDR3 covers 12 residues. Trimming took off 5 bases at V and 8 bases at J, with 10 bases between the two ends. CDR3 DNA sequence: TGTGCCAGCAGTGCTCCTCTGGGGGAGCTGTTTTTT. Its translation: CASSAPLGELFF.

The CDR3 bases are TGTGCCAGCTGCCTTGCCGCGGGACAAGAGACCCAGTACTTC. Translated: CASCLAAGQETQYF. The chain carries TRBV28 and TRBJ2-5; TRBD2 is a possible D gene (6 bases). Trimming left V 8 bases short and J 2 bases short, with 15 bases between. Germline CDR1 is MDHEN and CDR2 is SYDVKM. This CDR3 is built from 14 residues.

V and J are TRBV11-2 and TRBJ2-1; 10 bases fit TRBD1. V shed 1 base and J 8 bases; nucleotides not matched to a gene: 14. The germline CDR1 and CDR2 sequences are SGHAT and FQNNGV. The CDR3 covers 18 residues. The CDR3: CASSLGWGTGVQGYEQFF. As DNA, the CDR3 is TGTGCCAGCAGCTTAGGTTGGGGGACAGGGGTTCAAGGTTATGAGCAGTTCTTC.

This clonotype was recorded at least ten times. The chain is built from TRBV7-8 and TRBJ2-3; weak D call: TRBD1 (6 bases). Germline lookup yields CDR1 SGHVS and CDR2 FQNEAQ. The CDR3 is made up of 14 amino acids. V gave up 2 bases and J gave up 2 bases, with 8 bases separating them. The CDR3 sequence: CASSLLGATDTQYF. The DNA for the CDR3 is TGTGCCAGCAGCTTATTGGGGGCCACAGATACGCAGTATTTT.

This clonotype was counted a few times. The chain uses TRBV4-1 and TRBJ2-5; the D gene is possibly TRBD2 (7 bases). The J call could be wrong; TRBJ2-1 is a better fit for the DNA end. In germline, CDR1 is MGHRA, CDR2 YSYEKL. CDR3 length equals 14 residues. CDR3 coding DNA: TGCGCCAGCAGCCAGGGGGGGGCCCCCAATGAGCAGTTCTTC. Translation gives CASSQGGAPNEQFF.

The table lists this clonotype with a few counts. The V gene is TRBV5-1, the J gene TRBJ2-7; maybe TRBD1 (6 bases). Between the trimmed V and J ends, which lost 0 bases and 7 bases, there was a span of 14 bases. This CDR3 spans 14 amino acids. From germline, CDR1 is SGHRS and CDR2 YFSETQ. The CDR3 loop reads CASSLGDIFEEQYF. The CDR3 region has the DNA TGCGCCAGCAGCTTGGGGGACATATTCGAAGAGCAGTACTTC.